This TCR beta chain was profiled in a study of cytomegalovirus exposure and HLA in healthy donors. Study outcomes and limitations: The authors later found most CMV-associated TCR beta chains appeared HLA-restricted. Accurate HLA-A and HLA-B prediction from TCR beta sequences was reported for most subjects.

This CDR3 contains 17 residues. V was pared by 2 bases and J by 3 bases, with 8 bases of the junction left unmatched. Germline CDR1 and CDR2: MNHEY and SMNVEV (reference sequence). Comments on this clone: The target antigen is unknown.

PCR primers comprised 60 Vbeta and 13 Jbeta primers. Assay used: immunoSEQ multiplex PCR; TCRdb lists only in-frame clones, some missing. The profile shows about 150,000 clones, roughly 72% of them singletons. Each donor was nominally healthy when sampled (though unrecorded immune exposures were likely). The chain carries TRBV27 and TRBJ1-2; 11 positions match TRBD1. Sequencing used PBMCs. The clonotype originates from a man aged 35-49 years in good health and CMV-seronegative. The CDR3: CASSLRTGGNRYYGYTF. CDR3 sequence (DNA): TGTGCCAGCAGTTTAAGGACAGGGGGCAATAGGTACTATGGCTACACCTTC.